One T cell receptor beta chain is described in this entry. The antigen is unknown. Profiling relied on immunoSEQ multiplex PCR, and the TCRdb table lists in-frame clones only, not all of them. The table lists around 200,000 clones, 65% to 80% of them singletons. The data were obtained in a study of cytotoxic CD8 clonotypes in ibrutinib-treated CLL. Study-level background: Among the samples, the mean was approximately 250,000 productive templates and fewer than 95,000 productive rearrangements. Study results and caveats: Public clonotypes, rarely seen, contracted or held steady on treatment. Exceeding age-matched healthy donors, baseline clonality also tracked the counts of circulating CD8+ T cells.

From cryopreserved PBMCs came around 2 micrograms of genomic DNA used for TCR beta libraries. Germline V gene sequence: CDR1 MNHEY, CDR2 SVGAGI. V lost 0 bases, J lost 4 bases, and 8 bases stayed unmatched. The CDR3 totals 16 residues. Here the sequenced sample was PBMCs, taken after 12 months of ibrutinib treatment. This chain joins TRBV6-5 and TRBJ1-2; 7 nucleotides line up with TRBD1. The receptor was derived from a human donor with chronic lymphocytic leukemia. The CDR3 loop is CASSYSGSGGTYGYTF. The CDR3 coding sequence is TGTGCCAGCAGTTACTCGGGGTCAGGGGGAACCTATGGCTACACCTTC.